This TCR beta chain originates from a study of T cells in Graves' hyperthyroidism and ophthalmopathy. Study in general: Any treatment followed the collection of peripheral blood at initial diagnosis.

The germline V and J ends were trimmed by 2 bases and 2 bases, with 10 bases remaining between them. This CDR3 is 15 amino acids long. Germline assignment: CDR1 SGHRS and CDR2 YFSETQ. Study-wide findings and caveats: Clonotypes that were expanded in thyroid above 0.001 mostly appeared in blood too.

Comments on this clonotype: Its antigen is unknown.

The study left out patients who had uncontrolled infection, other autoimmune disease, pregnancy or lactation. RNA transcripts were the template for amplifying TCR beta CDR3 regions. The HTBI primer set served for first-round RT-PCR of the TCR CDR3. MiXCR was run by TCRdb on the multiplex PCR reads, yielding one entry per CDR3 protein. The data hold some 570,000 distinct CDR3 sequences, with roughly 15% observed a single time. The V call is TRBV5-1, the J call TRBJ2-2; D unresolved. The receptor was derived from a woman between 18 and 29 years old with Graves' ophthalmopathy. The sequenced sample consisted of blood. The CDR3 sequence is CASSLNVRNTGELFF. CDR3 DNA: TGCGCCAGCAGCTTAAACGTTAGAAACACCGGGGAGCTGTTTTTT. The variable domain in full, completed from reference TRBV5-1 and TRBJ2-2, reads KAGVTQTPRYLIKTRGQQVTLSCSPISGHRSVSWYQQTPGQGLQFLFEYFSETQRNKGNFPGRFSGRQFSNSRSEMNVSTLELGDSALYLCASSLNVRNTGELFFGEGSRLTVL.